This section outlines one T cell receptor (beta chain) sequence together with its context. Its antigen is still unknown. To determine HCMV serostatus, a commercial ELISA kit was used to detect HCMV-specific IgG in serum. Peripheral blood mononuclear cells were isolated from blood by Ficoll density gradient centrifugation. The data originate from a study of T cells expressing NK-cell markers (dated by TCRdb to the early 2020s). In the study overall: Three sorted T-cell subsets (CD3+CD56+NKG2C+, CD3+CD56+NKG2C- and CD3+CD56-NKG2C+) from roughly eight donors had their TCR beta-chain repertoires profiled. Among the eight sequenced donors, only one was HCMV-seronegative, while the other seven were HCMV-seropositive. Randomly selected healthy volunteers, three men and five women, were used as the eight sequenced donors. Libraries were sequenced as 2 x 150 bp reads on Illumina HiSeq 2000/2500, MiSeq or NextSeq.

The paper's findings and limits, for the study overall: Those dominant clonotypes were again the most abundant among CD3+CD56-NKG2C+ cells in a few donors, at 28.3-60.1%. In more than five donors, the dominant CD3+CD56+NKG2C+ clonotypes were found to rank among the top 10 CD8+ clonotypes and to make up 1.0-7.0% of CD8+ T cells. Whether the expanded NKG2C-expressing T cell clones were specific for HCMV antigens was left unclear.

Sequencing was performed on an Illumina HiSeq 2000. 5'RACE template switching, by which a universal primer site and unique molecular identifiers were added, was used to make TCR beta cDNA libraries. cDNA synthesis was primed from the TCR beta constant segment and was followed by two successive PCR amplification steps. Concerning the study's data processing: MIGEC was used to demultiplex reads and group the reads by UMI, and MiTCR was used to assemble and quantify clonotypes. To remove erroneous sequences, TCR cDNA sequences were retained only when supported by two or more reads. The tcR package was used for downstream repertoire analysis, with clonotypes matched between fractions based on CDR3 nucleotide sequence plus V segment. VDJmatch was used to annotate antigen specificity against VDJdb, with one amino acid substitution in CDR3 allowed. After the reads were reprocessed by TCRdb, one entry was made per CDR3 protein sequence, with no DNA. These V and J calls originate from TCRdb's pipeline instead of the authors' own analysis. The sample's table lists a count of a few hundred thousand distinct CDR3 sequences. The top ten clonotypes cover roughly 3.6% of the sample.

The specimen was blood T cells: a sorted CD56 or NKG2C T cell subset, CD4+ or CD8+ T cells, or bulk PBMC T cells (not recorded which). The receptor was isolated from a man aged 18 to 35 in good health. Donor details come from another sample of the same person, matched by shared clones.

CDR3 region: CASSLRDRYPGANVLTF. The chain employs TRBV5-1 and TRBJ2-6; the TCRdb call, TRBD1, lacks DNA for checking. The CDR3, from cysteine to phenylalanine, totals 17 residues. No DNA accompanies this entry. The germline V gene yields SGHRS for CDR1 and YFSETQ for CDR2.